This passage covers 26 T cell receptor beta chains from one sample sequenced in a study of shared clonotypes between healthy human individuals. The assay was immunoSEQ multiplex PCR, and TCRdb's table has in-frame clones only and misses some. Of more than 400,000 clones listed, roughly 95% were seen once; the top ten hold roughly 0.06%. Sequenced sample: naive CD4+ T cells sorted from blood. Subset indicated: CD45RA+ positively selected. All receptors come from a woman in her twenties or thirties in good health.

This rearrangement joins TRBV4-1 to TRBJ2-7; 10 bases fit TRBD2. Germline lookup yields CDR1 MGHRA and CDR2 YSYEKL. CDR3 length: 15 residues. The junction had 0 bases not matched to a gene; V was cut back by 1 base and J by 0 bases. DNA for the CDR3: TGCGCCAGCAGCCAAGCTAGCGGGGGCTCCTACGAGCAGTACTTC. It translates to CASSQASGGSYEQYF.

The genes are TRBV28 and TRBJ1-1; a weak D match, TRBD1 (5 bases). V dropped 2 bases and J dropped 1 base, with 26 bases sitting between them. The CDR3 length is 20 residues. Germline-derived CDR1 and CDR2 are MDHEN and SYDVKM. The CDR3, as DNA: TGTGCCAGCAGTTTAGGCCTGGGAGGGCGAAGCCGCGGGGGGAACACTGAAGCTTTCTTT. The encoded protein is CASSLGLGGRSRGGNTEAFF.

The chain joins TRBV5-4 to TRBJ2-7; D not certain. Germline values: CDR1 SGHNT, CDR2 YYREEE (reference sequence). CDR3 length: 14 residues. V gave up 0 bases and J gave up 5 bases, with 12 bases separating them. This chain's CDR3 is CASSLVVPPNEQYF. Written as DNA, the CDR3 is TGTGCCAGCAGCTTGGTAGTACCTCCTAACGAGCAGTACTTC.

The J gene is TRBJ2-3, the V gene TRBV5-1, with TRBD2 matching over 9 bases. The V segment lost 3 bases and the J segment 2 bases; nucleotides outside the gene matches: 10. The germline CDR1 and CDR2 sequences are SGHRS and YFSETQ. There are 17 residues in the CDR3. The CDR3 coding sequence is TGCGCCAGCAGCTCCTACAGGACTAGCGACTCCACAGATACGCAGTATTTT. It is translated as CASSSYRTSDSTDTQYF.

The rearrangement links TRBV6-1 to TRBJ1-4, with TRBD1 matching 9 bases. Trimming at V came to 7 bases and at J to 8 bases, leaving 5 bases not matched to a gene. Germline V gene lookup returns CDR1 MNHNS and CDR2 SASEGT. This CDR3 has 13 residues. DNA of the CDR3: TGTGCCAGCAAGGGACAGGGAAGGGAAAAACTGTTTTTT. This codes for CASKGQGREKLFF.

The CDR3 protein is CASSKNGLGTDTQYF. The CDR3 DNA reads TGTGCCAGTAGTAAAAACGGACTGGGCACAGATACGCAGTATTTT. The chain recombines TRBV19 with TRBJ2-3, with D possibly being TRBD2 (5 bases). V was clipped by 4 bases and J by 1 base, with 12 bases between them. The CDR3 is made up of 15 amino acids. Germline V CDR1 and CDR2: LNHDA, SQIVND (reference sequence).

The CDR3 region is CASSRGLARNTGELFF. In DNA form, the CDR3 reads TGTGCCAGCAGCCGCGGACTAGCGAGGAACACCGGGGAGCTGTTTTTT. This sequence joins TRBV7-9 and TRBJ2-2, with 9 bases fitting TRBD2. The CDR3 covers 16 residues. The ends lost 5 bases at V and 1 base at J; junction bases unmatched: 5. CDR1 is SEHNR and CDR2 is FQNEAQ in the germline V gene (reference sequence).

The rearrangement uses TRBV10-3 and TRBJ1-3, with TRBD1 matching 7 bases. This CDR3 contains 13 residues. Germline CDR1 and CDR2: ENHRY and SYGVKD. Germline trimming cut 6 bases from V and 10 bases from J; bases unmatched to any gene: 9. The CDR3 loop reads CAIRRQGPTTIYF. The CDR3 bases are TGTGCCATCAGGAGACAGGGCCCAACAACCATATATTTT.

This clone was seen more than once but under ten times. The chain links TRBV2 to TRBJ2-7; perhaps TRBD2 as D (5 bases). Trimming stripped 2 bases from V and 3 bases from J, with 8 bases between. Germline CDR1 reads SNHLY; CDR2 reads FYNNEI. CDR3 length equals 13 residues. In nucleotides, the CDR3 is TGTGCCAGCAGTGAATCGGGATACTACGAGCAGTACTTC. Protein product: CASSESGYYEQYF. The entire variable domain, with the rest obtained from reference TRBV2 and TRBJ2-7, is as follows: EPEVTQTPSHQVTQMGQEVILRCVPISNHLYFYWYRQILGQKVEFLVSFYNNEISEKSEIFDDQFSVERPDGSNFTLKIRSTKLEDSAMYFCASSESGYYEQYFGPGTRLTVT.

This chain joins TRBV6-5 and TRBJ1-3; D gene ambiguous. The germline V gene encodes CDR1 MNHEY and CDR2 SVGAGI. The length of the CDR3 is 15 residues. The V gene lost 6 bases and the J gene lost 7 bases, with 19 bases spanning the gap. The CDR3 DNA sequence: TGTGCCAGCAGCTCCCGTGGCCCAGGTGTGAACACCATATATTTT. Translated: CASSSRGPGVNTIYF.

The gene calls are TRBV28 and TRBJ2-7, with D perhaps matching TRBD2 (5 bases). Germline assignment: CDR1 MDHEN and CDR2 SYDVKM. V gave up 7 bases and J gave up 4 bases, with 14 bases separating them. This CDR3 has 13 amino acids. CDR3 region: CASTGVRRYEQYF. CDR3 sequence (DNA): TGTGCCAGCACTGGAGTCCGGAGGTACGAGCAGTACTTC.

The chain joins TRBV29-1 to TRBJ1-1; D gene uncertain. Germline CDR1 is SQVTM and CDR2 is ANQGSEA. Trimming shortened V by 3 bases and J by 1 base, and 6 bases separated the two germline ends. The CDR3 is 12 amino acids. CDR3 loop: CSVDKGNTEAFF. The CDR3 bases are TGCAGCGTTGATAAGGGGAACACTGAAGCTTTCTTT.

This chain connects TRBV28 to TRBJ1-1; D is ambiguous. The CDR3 totals 14 residues. V lost 0 bases, J lost 1 base, and 6 bases lay in between. The germline gives CDR1 MDHEN, CDR2 SYDVKM. CDR3 coding DNA: TGTGCCAGCAGTTTATGGGCCGAGAACACTGAAGCTTTCTTT. Encoded protein: CASSLWAENTEAFF.

The V call is TRBV7-2, the J call TRBJ2-1, with 9 nucleotides matching TRBD2. The CDR3 covers 17 residues. The germline V gene encodes CDR1 SGHTA and CDR2 FQGNSA. The trim removed 5 bases at V and 4 bases at J, leaving 12 bases unmatched. The CDR3 sequence: CASSPRGGLAIYNEQFF. The CDR3 DNA reads TGTGCCAGCAGCCCTAGGGGCGGACTAGCGATTTACAATGAGCAGTTCTTC.

The genes are TRBV5-1 and TRBJ2-5, with D unresolved. TRBJ2-7 explains the end of the DNA better; the J call may be wrong. The CDR3 consists of 14 residues. The germline gives CDR1 SGHRS, CDR2 YFSETQ. Written as DNA, the CDR3 is TGCGCCAGCAGCTTGGCTACAACGCACTACGAGCAGTACTTC. It encodes CASSLATTHYEQYF.

This rearrangement joins TRBV5-1 to TRBJ1-6; D unclear. This CDR3 region has 12 residues. The germline V gene encodes CDR1 SGHRS and CDR2 YFSETQ. Trimming removed 2 bases from V and 7 bases from J, with 4 bases in between. CDR3 loop: CASSFQNSPLHF. In nucleotides, the CDR3 is TGCGCCAGCAGCTTCCAGAATTCACCCCTCCACTTT.

The gene calls are TRBV5-1 and TRBJ1-1; D might be TRBD1 (5 bases). This CDR3 spans 19 amino acids. Looked up from germline, CDR1 is SGHRS and CDR2 is YFSETQ. The germline V and J ends were trimmed by 3 bases and 0 bases, with 24 bases remaining between them. The DNA for the CDR3 is TGCGCCAGCAGCTGGCCAAAACGGGGCAGGGACGAAATGAACACTGAAGCTTTCTTT. It encodes CASSWPKRGRDEMNTEAFF. The entire variable domain, with the rest obtained from reference TRBV5-1 and TRBJ1-1, is as follows: KAGVTQTPRYLIKTRGQQVTLSCSPISGHRSVSWYQQTPGQGLQFLFEYFSETQRNKGNFPGRFSGRQFSNSRSEMNVSTLELGDSALYLCASSWPKRGRDEMNTEAFFGQGTRLTVV.

V usage is TRBV28 and J usage is TRBJ2-3; D may be TRBD1 or TRBD2 (5 bases each). This CDR3 has 13 residues. Trimming cost V 7 bases and J 0 bases, with 8 bases left between them. CDR1 is MDHEN, CDR2 SYDVKM, per germline. CDR3 amino acids: CASTGASTDTQYF. CDR3 bases: TGTGCCAGCACCGGGGCCAGCACAGATACGCAGTATTTT.

The chain joins TRBV18 to TRBJ2-7; no clear D gene. This CDR3 region has 15 residues. The germline CDR1 and CDR2 sequences are KGHSH and LQKENI. V lost 2 bases, J lost 5 bases, and 16 bases lay in between. CDR3 in amino acids: CASSPLDVPADEQYF. CDR3 coding DNA: TGTGCCAGCTCACCATTGGACGTTCCGGCGGACGAGCAGTACTTC.

The J gene is TRBJ1-5, the V gene TRBV28; TRBD1 aligns across 9 bases. Germline loops: CDR1 MDHEN, CDR2 SYDVKM. This CDR3 comprises 16 residues. The V segment lost 5 bases and the J segment 0 bases; nucleotides outside the gene matches: 5. The CDR3 region has the DNA TGTGCCAGCAGTACGGGACAGGGATATAGCAATCAGCCCCAGCATTTT. Residues: CASSTGQGYSNQPQHF.

The V gene is TRBV7-2, the J gene TRBJ2-5; D gene ambiguous. Trimming cost V 7 bases and J 5 bases, with 14 bases left between them. Germline V lookup: CDR1 SGHTA, CDR2 FQGNSA. There are 13 residues in the CDR3. This CDR3 reads CASTQTGYETQYF. For the CDR3, the DNA is TGTGCCAGCACCCAGACCGGATACGAGACCCAGTACTTC.

This clone has a single count. This sequence joins TRBV27 and TRBJ2-1; 14 bases align to TRBD2. The CDR3 consists of 15 residues. Germline V gene sequence: CDR1 MNHEY, CDR2 SMNVEV (reference sequence). Losses at the gene ends were 8 bases for V and 10 bases for J; bases not matched to a gene: 10. DNA of the CDR3: TGTGCCAGCGGTAAGGGACTAGCGGGAGCCAGCGAGCAGTTCTTC. Its translation: CASGKGLAGASEQFF.

This clone has only one observation. Within the sample, other DNA sequences also encode this same CDR3. This sequence joins TRBV18 and TRBJ2-7, with D unresolved. In germline, CDR1 is KGHSH, CDR2 LQKENI. The ends were cut back, 2 bases at V and 4 bases at J, with 15 bases in the middle. The CDR3 covers 15 residues. The CDR3 is CASSPGRGTTYEQYF. The CDR3 nucleotides are TGTGCCAGCTCACCAGGGCGAGGAACTACTTACGAGCAGTACTTC. Combining the CDR3 with reference TRBV18 and TRBJ2-7 gives the whole variable domain NAGVMQNPRHLVRRRGQEARLRCSPMKGHSHVYWYRQLPEEGLKFMVYLQKENIIDESGMPKERFSAEFPKEGPSILRIQQVVRGDSAAYFCASSPGRGTTYEQYFGPGTRLTVT.

The chain employs TRBV6-6 and TRBJ1-3; D not resolved. V lost 5 bases to trimming and J lost 0 bases, with 11 bases between them. CDR3 size: 15 residues. CDR1 is MNHNY, CDR2 SVGAGI, per germline (reference sequence). CDR3 in DNA: TGTGCCAGCAGTCCTGACGCGTACTCTGGAAACACCATATATTTT. Encoded protein: CASSPDAYSGNTIYF.

This clone came up a few times. This chain uses TRBV30 with TRBJ1-5, with D perhaps matching TRBD1 (6 bases). The CDR3 has 13 residues. V gave up 4 bases and J gave up 2 bases, with 9 bases separating them. Germline V lookup: CDR1 GTSNPN, CDR2 SVGIG (reference sequence). The CDR3 spells CAWKGQGNQPQHF. In DNA form, the CDR3 reads TGTGCCTGGAAGGGACAAGGCAATCAGCCCCAGCATTTT.

The chain recombines TRBV28 with TRBJ2-7; D perhaps matches TRBD1 (6 bases). The V end lost 7 bases, the J end lost 2 bases, and 21 bases lay between the germline ends. This CDR3 comprises 16 residues. The germline V gene has CDR1 MDHEN and CDR2 SYDVKM. The DNA for the CDR3 is TGTGCCAGCACCAATCTACCCAGGGGTCACCCCTACGAGCAGTACTTC. Amino acid sequence: CASTNLPRGHPYEQYF.